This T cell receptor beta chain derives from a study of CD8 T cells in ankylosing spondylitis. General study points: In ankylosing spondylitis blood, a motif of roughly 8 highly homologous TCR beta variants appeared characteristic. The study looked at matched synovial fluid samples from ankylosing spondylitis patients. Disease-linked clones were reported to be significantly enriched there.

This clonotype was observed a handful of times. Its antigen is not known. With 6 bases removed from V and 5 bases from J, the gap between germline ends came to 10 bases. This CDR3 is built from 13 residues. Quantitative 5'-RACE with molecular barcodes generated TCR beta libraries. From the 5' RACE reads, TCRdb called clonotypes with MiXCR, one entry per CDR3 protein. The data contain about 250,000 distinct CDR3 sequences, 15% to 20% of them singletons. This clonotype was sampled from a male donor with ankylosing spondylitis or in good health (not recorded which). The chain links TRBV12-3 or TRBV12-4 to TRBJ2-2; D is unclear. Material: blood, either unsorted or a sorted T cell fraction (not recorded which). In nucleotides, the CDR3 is TGTGCCAGCAGCCGCGGTCTAACCGGGGAGCTGTTTTTT. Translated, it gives CASSRGLTGELFF.